A selection of T cell receptor beta chains follows, all from one sample in a study of OX40 agonist ivuxolimab in advanced cancers. Sequencing was performed with immunoSEQ multiplex PCR; in TCRdb, only in-frame clones are kept and a portion is missing. The sample has around 62,000 clones, over 70% seen once. The material was CD4+ or CD8+ T cells sorted from blood, obtained in a trial of the OX40 agonist ivuxolimab. These receptors were obtained from an adult with an advanced solid tumor such as melanoma, head and neck, liver or kidney cancer. The conserved cysteine and the conserved F or W are not part of the CDR3 here. The D gene is left open where the match is weak.

TRBV7-2	-	ASSLQLGRGELF
TRBV19	-	ASKYQSGNQPQH
TRBV19	-	ASSIAGLNTEAF
TRBV7-2	TRBD1	ASSTRQGEGDTQY
TRBV30	-	AWSVNAGTADEQF
TRBV15	TRBD1	ATSRAKRTGVYTGELF
TRBV7-9	-	ASSLRPLELF
TRBV19	-	ASSATQGGGTEAF
TRBV5-1	-	ASSAEGGNSPLH
TRBV11-3	TRBD2	ASSVGGTSGGSMQF
TRBV5-1	TRBD1	ASSSPGTGFRQETQY
TRBV11-2	TRBD1	ASSLTGAGGSTEAF
TRBV10-3	-	AISDRGSIQY
TRBV12-5	-	ASGLSHTQY
TRBV9	TRBD2	ASSERGTLYNEQF
TRBV15	-	ATSPGGRDIGYNEQF
TRBV5-4	-	ASSYRVNTEAF